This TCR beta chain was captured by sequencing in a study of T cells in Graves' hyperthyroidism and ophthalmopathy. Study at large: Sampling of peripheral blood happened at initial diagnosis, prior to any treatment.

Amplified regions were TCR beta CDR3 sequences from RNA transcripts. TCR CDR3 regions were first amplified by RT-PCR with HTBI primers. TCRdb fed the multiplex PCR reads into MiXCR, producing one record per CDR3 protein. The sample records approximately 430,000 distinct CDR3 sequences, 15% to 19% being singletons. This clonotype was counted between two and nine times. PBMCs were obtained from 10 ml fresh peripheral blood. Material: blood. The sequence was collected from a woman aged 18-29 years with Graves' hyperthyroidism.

This chain's CDR3 is CASSIRNTGELFF. CDR3 nucleotides: TGTGCCAGCAGTATTAGGAACACCGGGGAGCTGTTTTTT. The chain couples TRBV2 to TRBJ2-2; D remains unclear. The CDR3 is 13 amino acids. The ends were cut back, 5 bases at V and 1 base at J, with 5 bases in the middle. Per germline, CDR1 SNHLY and CDR2 FYNNEI.